The next 22 T cell receptor beta chains were all read from a single sample in a study of shared clonotypes between healthy human individuals. TCRdb keeps only in-frame clones here, not all; method: immunoSEQ multiplex PCR. This sample has roughly 500,000 clones; more than 75% occur once, and the top ten carry 13%. What was sequenced was PBMCs. Source of these receptors: a woman in her thirties or forties in good health. Some clones in this sample may be carry-over from other donors' samples.

The V and J genes are TRBV6-1 and TRBJ1-1; D is ambiguous. V dropped 6 bases and J dropped 0 bases, with 11 bases sitting between them. Looked up from germline, CDR1 is MNHNS and CDR2 is SASEGT. This CDR3 is 14 amino acids long. The CDR3 spells CASSWTEMNTEAFF. CDR3 nucleotides: TGTGCCAGCAGCTGGACGGAGATGAACACTGAAGCTTTCTTT.

This clone was seen only a few times. CDR3 residues: CASSLTESSYNEQFF. The CDR3 bases are TGTGCCAGCAGCTTAACAGAGAGCTCCTACAATGAGCAGTTCTTC. The genes are TRBV9 and TRBJ2-1, with D unresolved. The CDR3 has 15 residues. V was cut by 4 bases and J by 0 bases, with 11 bases left in between. Germline loops: CDR1 SGDLS, CDR2 YYNGEE.

The sample holds a few counts of this clone. The V and J genes are TRBV11-1 and TRBJ2-1, with 9 positions matching TRBD2. Trimming removed 3 bases from V and 4 bases from J; junction bases left unmatched: 4. The CDR3 spans 15 residues. CDR1 is SGHAT, CDR2 FQDESV, per germline (reference sequence). CDR3 DNA sequence: TGTGCCAGCAGCTTTTTAGCGGGAGCTTACAATGAGCAGTTCTTC. It is translated as CASSFLAGAYNEQFF.

Worth noting for this clone: This may be a read error: a much more frequent sequence differs by one nucleotide. The sample carries other DNA sequences with the same CDR3. The rearrangement uses TRBV6-1 and TRBJ2-6; D ambiguous. Germline V lookup: CDR1 MNHNS, CDR2 SASEGT. This CDR3 comprises 13 residues. V was shortened by 4 bases and J by 1 base, with 2 bases between the two germline ends. CDR3: CASSASGANVLTF. The CDR3, as DNA: TGTGCCAGCAGTGCGTCTGGGGCCAACGTCCTGACTTTC.

V gene TRBV28 combines with J gene TRBJ1-4, with 7 bases aligning to TRBD1. The CDR3 sequence is 14 residues long. CDR1 and CDR2 from the germline V gene are MDHEN and SYDVKM. V lost 10 bases, J lost 4 bases, and 9 bases stayed unmatched. CDR3 in amino acids: CATFKGQINEKLFF. CDR3 sequence (DNA): TGTGCCACCTTTAAGGGACAGATTAATGAAAAACTGTTTTTT.

This chain uses TRBV12-1 with TRBJ2-1; the listed D gene, TRBD2, was not tested against the DNA. TRBV12-1 is a listed pseudogene. The CDR3 extends over 13 amino acids. The CDR3 reads CASSIGLVGEQFF. In DNA, the CDR3 is TGTGCCAGCAGCATCGGACTAGTCGGTGAGCAGTTCTTC.

There are a few counts of this clone. V gene TRBV11-3 combines with J gene TRBJ2-3, with D unresolved. The CDR3 is 13 residues long. The V gene lost 2 bases and the J gene lost 5 bases, with 8 bases spanning the gap. Germline V gene sequence: CDR1 SGHNT, CDR2 YENEEA. CDR3 sequence: CASSLSNGDTQYF. The DNA of the CDR3 is TGTGCCAGCAGCTTATCCAACGGAGATACGCAGTATTTT.

The rearrangement uses TRBV11-2 and TRBJ1-1; a possible D gene is TRBD1 (5 bases). The length of the CDR3 is 13 residues. The ends were cut back, 8 bases at V and 5 bases at J, with 15 bases in the middle. Germline values: CDR1 SGHAT, CDR2 FQNNGV. The CDR3 sequence: CASGSRVGTEAFF. The CDR3 DNA follows: TGTGCCAGCGGATCCAGGGTAGGGACTGAAGCTTTCTTT. Filled out from reference TRBV11-2 and TRBJ1-1, the complete variable domain reads EAGVAQSPRYKIIEKRQSVAFWCNPISGHATLYWYQQILGQGPKLLIQFQNNGVVDDSQLPKDRFSAERLKGVDSTLKIQPAKLEDSAVYLCASGSRVGTEAFFGQGTRLTVV.

The V gene is TRBV7-2, the J gene TRBJ1-2; D perhaps matches TRBD1 (6 bases). CDR3 length: 15 residues. Per germline, CDR1 SGHTA and CDR2 FQGNSA. The germline V and J ends were trimmed by 5 bases and 3 bases, with 16 bases remaining between them. The CDR3: CASSPSGTTDYGYTF. In nucleotides, the CDR3 is TGTGCCAGCAGCCCGTCCGGGACAACCGACTATGGCTACACCTTC.

The sample holds many counts of this clone. This sequence joins TRBV19 and TRBJ2-2; 11 bases fit TRBD2. Trimming removed 6 bases from V and 5 bases from J; junction bases left unmatched: 2. Germline CDR1 reads LNHDA; CDR2 reads SQIVND (reference sequence). CDR3 size: 14 residues. The CDR3 coding sequence is TGTGCCAGTAGGCTAGCGGGAGGAACCGGGGAGCTGTTTTTT. This sequence encodes CASRLAGGTGELFF.

With respect to this clone: Other nucleotide sequences in the sample specify the same CDR3. The gene calls are TRBV7-3 and TRBJ2-3; 8 bases are shared with TRBD2. V gave up 4 bases and J gave up 6 bases; unmatched junction bases: 0. The CDR3 extends over 12 amino acids. The germline V gene has CDR1 SGHTA and CDR2 FQGTGA. Here the CDR3 reads CASSSSGDTQYF. The CDR3 region has the DNA TGTGCCAGCAGCTCTAGCGGGGATACGCAGTATTTT. Looking up the rest from reference TRBV7-3 and TRBJ2-3 gives the full variable domain: GAGVSQTPSNKVTEKGKYVELRCDPISGHTALYWYRQSLGQGPEFLIYFQGTGAADDSGLPNDRFFAVRPEGSVSTLKIQRTERGDSAVYLCASSSSGDTQYFGPGTRLTVL.

The gene calls are TRBV5-1 and TRBJ2-1, with 9 bases that match TRBD2. The trim removed 6 bases at V and 4 bases at J, leaving 5 bases unmatched. This CDR3 region has 14 residues. Germline lookup yields CDR1 SGHRS and CDR2 YFSETQ. CDR3 sequence reads: CASKTLAGYNEQFF. For the CDR3, the DNA is TGCGCCAGCAAAACACTAGCGGGTTACAATGAGCAGTTCTTC.

The chain joins TRBV27 to TRBJ2-7; a possible D gene is TRBD2 (6 bases). The CDR3 loop spans 14 amino acids. Germline V gene data show CDR1 as MNHEY and CDR2 as SMNVEV (reference sequence). V shed 8 bases and J shed 0 bases, with 14 bases lying between them. The CDR3 sequence: CASRLAGPSYEQYF. The CDR3 bases are TGTGCCAGCCGCCTTGCGGGACCCTCCTACGAGCAGTACTTC.

The table lists this clone with a count of one. Here the CDR3 DNA reads TGTGCCAGCAGCCCCGGGACAGGTTTTTTAGCGAACACCGGGGAGCTGTTTTTT. This sequence encodes CASSPGTGFLANTGELFF. The chain has TRBV5-6 and TRBJ2-2; TRBD1 aligns across 8 bases. In germline, CDR1 is SGHDT, CDR2 YYEEEE. This CDR3 is 18 amino acids long. Trimming took 4 bases from V and 0 from J; bases not matched to a gene: 11.

V usage is TRBV6-6 and J usage is TRBJ2-5; D uncertain. This CDR3 region has 15 residues. The V end lost 2 bases, the J end lost 2 bases, and 12 bases lay between the germline ends. Germline V gene lookup returns CDR1 MNHNY and CDR2 SVGAGI (reference sequence). The CDR3 sequence is CASSYPDTGQETQYF. The CDR3 coding sequence is TGTGCCAGCAGTTACCCCGACACTGGGCAAGAGACCCAGTACTTC.

The rearrangement uses TRBV25-1 and TRBJ2-2; D not certain. V was clipped by 2 bases and J by 6 bases, with 7 bases between them. The CDR3 is 13 residues long. Germline loops: CDR1 MGHDK, CDR2 SYGVNS. The CDR3 bases are TGTGCCAGCAGTGAAGGCGGACCCGGGGAGCTGTTTTTT. Translated, it gives CASSEGGPGELFF.

The chain employs TRBV5-1 and TRBJ2-7; a weak D match, TRBD1 (6 bases). Deletions cut 4 bases from V and 4 bases from J, with 27 bases between. Germline lookup yields CDR1 SGHRS and CDR2 YFSETQ. The CDR3 runs 18 residues. The CDR3 nucleotides are TGCGCCAGCAGCCAGACAGGTCCCTGGAATCCCGAAGGTTACGAGCAGTACTTC. Translation: CASSQTGPWNPEGYEQYF.

The V gene is TRBV30, the J gene TRBJ1-6; no clear D. The V end lost 0 bases, the J end lost 10 bases, and 7 bases lay between the germline ends. CDR3 size: 12 residues. Germline CDR1 and CDR2: GTSNPN and SVGIG (reference sequence). The CDR3 DNA reads TGTGCCTGGAGTGTTAACGAGTCACCCCTCCACTTT. This gives the protein CAWSVNESPLHF.

V and J are TRBV6-1 and TRBJ1-1; D ambiguous. Germline CDR1 MNHNS, CDR2 SASEGT. This CDR3 contains 14 residues. The V gene lost 10 bases and the J gene lost 1 base, with 16 bases spanning the gap. For the CDR3, the DNA is TGTGCCAACTCCGACGGCCCCGGGAACACTGAAGCTTTCTTT. This gives the protein CANSDGPGNTEAFF.

This clone was recorded many times. This chain joins TRBV15 and TRBJ2-2; D is ambiguous. The V and J ends lost 1 base and 7 bases respectively, with 10 bases between them. In germline, CDR1 is LNHNV, CDR2 YYDKDF (reference sequence). The CDR3 runs to 14 residues. The CDR3 bases are TGTGCCACCAGCAGAGTATCGGAAAACGGGGAGCTGTTTTTT. Translated: CATSRVSENGELFF.

V and J are TRBV6-6 and TRBJ1-2; 7 bases are a match to TRBD1. In germline, CDR1 is MNHNY, CDR2 SVGAGI (reference sequence). The ends lost 4 bases at V and 2 bases at J; junction bases unmatched: 1. The CDR3 is 13 amino acids. For the CDR3, the DNA is TGTGCCAGCAGTTCACAGGGGAACTATGGCTACACCTTC. Translation gives CASSSQGNYGYTF.

The chain employs TRBV28 and TRBJ2-7; D may be TRBD2 (6 bases). CDR1 is MDHEN and CDR2 is SYDVKM in the germline V gene. The CDR3 runs 12 residues. With 6 bases removed from V and 7 bases from J, the gap between germline ends came to 13 bases. The CDR3 here is CASRGGPREQYF. CDR3 nucleotide sequence: TGTGCCAGCAGGGGGGGACCTCGAGAGCAGTACTTC. Combining the CDR3 with reference TRBV28 and TRBJ2-7 gives the whole variable domain DVKVTQSSRYLVKRTGEKVFLECVQDMDHENMFWYRQDPGLGLRLIYFSYDVKMKEKGDIPEGYSVSREKKERFSLILESASTNQTSMYLCASRGGPREQYFGPGTRLTVT.